This T cell receptor (beta chain) was recovered during a study of blood T cell repertoires in COVID-19. Overall study context: The United States, Italy and Spain were the sources of the acute and convalescent COVID-19 samples. PBMCs, B-cell-depleted T cells, or T cells provided the cDNA or gDNA that made up the material.

Seattle-derived patients entered the study during active infection and were followed longitudinally. The CDR3 extends over 13 amino acids. The V and J ends lost 4 bases and 5 bases respectively, with 11 bases between them. Germline CDR1 is SGHDN and CDR2 is FVKESK. In the authors' workflow: The assay estimated nucleated cells by amplifying reference gene primers. The data were produced by immunoSEQ multiplex PCR, yet TCRdb's version contains in-frame clones alone and is incomplete. V, J and clone size are those of that table, while D and trimming were read from the DNA. The repertoire holds over 450,000 clones, with 70% to 90% as singletons.

The chain links TRBV14 to TRBJ1-1, with a tentative D call TRBD1 (6 bases). This TCR derives from a woman in her forties or fifties with COVID-19, enrolled during active disease. The sample taken for sequencing was peripheral blood. The CDR3 DNA reads TGTGCCAGCAGCCCCTCGACAGGAACTGAAGCTTTCTTT. Translation: CASSPSTGTEAFF.